This T cell receptor beta chain was recorded in a study of blood T cell repertoires in COVID-19. At the level of the study: Samples representing acute and convalescent COVID-19 were sourced from the United States, Italy and Spain. The cDNA or gDNA used as material had been derived from T cells, B-cell-depleted T cells, or PBMCs.

From germline, CDR1 is SNHLY and CDR2 FYNNEI. The CDR3 has 14 amino acids. V lost 1 base, J lost 2 bases, and 9 bases lay in between. As handled by the study authors: Reference gene primer amplification yielded estimated nucleated cell counts. Libraries were prepared by immunoSEQ multiplex PCR; TCRdb keeps only in-frame clonotypes and omits some of them. V and J calls and clone size come straight from that table; D and trimming were deduced from the DNA. This table holds under 250,000 clones, about 85% found once. Sequencing was done on a sample of peripheral blood. The receptor was derived from a man aged 25-40 years who had recovered from COVID-19. The rearrangement links TRBV2 to TRBJ2-7; D possibly corresponds to TRBD1 (6 bases). The CDR3 reads CASSEGYRAYEQYF. In DNA form, the CDR3 reads TGTGCCAGCAGTGAAGGATACAGGGCCTACGAGCAGTACTTC. The whole variable domain, filled in from reference TRBV2 and TRBJ2-7, reads EPEVTQTPSHQVTQMGQEVILRCVPISNHLYFYWYRQILGQKVEFLVSFYNNEISEKSEIFDDQFSVERPDGSNFTLKIRSTKLEDSAMYFCASSEGYRAYEQYFGPGTRLTVT.